This TCR beta chain originates from a study of CD8 T cells in ankylosing spondylitis. Study outcomes and limitations: Ankylosing spondylitis blood appeared to be characterized by a TCR beta motif of 7 to 9 highly homologous variants.

For this clonotype: Antigen unknown.

Via MiXCR, TCRdb re-called the 5' RACE reads, giving one row per CDR3 protein. The sample lists roughly 470,000 distinct CDR3 sequences, roughly a quarter occurring once. This CDR3 region has 14 residues. Looked up from germline, CDR1 is SGHRS and CDR2 is YFSETQ. Trimming removed 3 bases from V and 6 bases from J; junction bases left unmatched: 7. The origin of this receptor is a male donor with ankylosing spondylitis. The sample taken for sequencing was blood, either unsorted or a sorted T cell fraction (not recorded which). The rearrangement joins TRBV5-1 to TRBJ2-3; 7 bases map to TRBD1. CDR3 DNA: TGCGCCAGCAGCTGGGGACAGTGGAGTGATACGCAGTATTTT. Protein sequence: CASSWGQWSDTQYF.